Following are 18 T cell receptor beta chains from one sample sequenced in a study of shared clonotypes between healthy human individuals. The assay was immunoSEQ multiplex PCR, and TCRdb's table has in-frame clones only and misses some. In the table there are hundreds of thousands of clones, more than 70% of which are singletons. Material: memory CD4+ T cells sorted from blood. The subset: CD45RA-negative fraction. The receptors were gathered from a woman in her 30s in good health.

The rearrangement joins TRBV5-1 to TRBJ1-2; 7 nucleotides match TRBD1. CDR3 length: 14 amino acids. Germline CDR1 and CDR2: SGHRS and YFSETQ. The V gene end was trimmed by 0 bases and the J gene end by 7 bases; junction bases not matched to a gene: 6. The CDR3: CASSLGQGTSGYTF. The DNA of the CDR3 is TGCGCCAGCAGCTTGGGACAGGGAACCTCTGGCTACACCTTC.

V usage is TRBV5-5 and J usage is TRBJ2-3; D is undetermined. This CDR3 is 14 amino acids long. Germline-derived CDR1 and CDR2 are SGHKS and YYEKEE (reference sequence). Trimming cost V 2 bases and J 4 bases, with 11 bases left between them. CDR3 amino acids: CASSLSVNADTQYF. In nucleotides, the CDR3 is TGTGCCAGCAGCTTAAGTGTAAATGCAGATACGCAGTATTTT.

The chain recombines TRBV28 with TRBJ1-5; maybe TRBD1 (5 bases). The V and J ends lost 3 bases and 0 bases respectively, with 18 bases between them. Per the germline V gene, CDR1 is MDHEN and CDR2 is SYDVKM. There are 18 residues in the CDR3. The CDR3 here is CASSLYQGTHYSNQPQHF. The CDR3 DNA is TGTGCCAGCAGTTTGTACCAAGGGACGCATTATAGCAATCAGCCCCAGCATTTT.

V gene TRBV19 combines with J gene TRBJ1-5; 8 bases match TRBD1. The CDR3 contains 14 residues. J lost 4 bases, V lost 5 bases, and 4 bases had no gene match. Germline V gene sequence: CDR1 LNHDA, CDR2 SQIVND (reference sequence). For the CDR3, the DNA is TGTGCCAGTAGTTTCCGGGACAGGAATCAGCCCCAGCATTTT. Translating it yields CASSFRDRNQPQHF.

This clone was recorded a few times. The chain has TRBV6-1 and TRBJ1-1; maybe TRBD1 (5 bases). The CDR3 sequence is 13 residues long. Looked up from germline, CDR1 is MNHNS and CDR2 is SASEGT. V lost 2 bases, J lost 4 bases, and 8 bases lay in between. The CDR3 is CASSEQGVTEAFF. The CDR3 region has the DNA TGTGCCAGCAGTGAACAAGGGGTCACTGAAGCTTTCTTT.

J is TRBJ2-7 and V is TRBV10-2, with D perhaps matching TRBD1 (6 bases). Between the trimmed V and J ends, which lost 7 bases and 3 bases, there was a span of 16 bases. The germline CDR1 and CDR2 sequences are WSHSY and SAAADI. The CDR3 totals 14 residues. CDR3 region: CASNPYSRGYEQYF. The DNA for the CDR3 is TGCGCCAGCAACCCCTACAGCAGGGGCTACGAGCAGTACTTC.

The chain couples TRBV5-1 to TRBJ2-7; 11 bases are a match to TRBD1. CDR1 SGHRS and CDR2 YFSETQ come from the germline V gene. The CDR3 loop spans 14 amino acids. The J segment lost 6 bases and the V segment lost 4 bases, leaving 6 bases of the junction unmatched. Written as DNA, the CDR3 is TGCGCCAGCAGCAAGGGACAGGGGGGCCTCGAGCAGTACTTC. It is translated as CASSKGQGGLEQYF.

The gene calls are TRBV6-1 and TRBJ2-7, with 7 bases that match TRBD2. Looked up from germline, CDR1 is MNHNS and CDR2 is SASEGT. The junction had 8 bases not matched to a gene; V was cut back by 3 bases and J by 6 bases. The CDR3 is 14 residues long. The CDR3 protein is CASSEFGRGVEQYF. The CDR3, as DNA: TGTGCCAGCAGTGAGTTCGGACGGGGGGTCGAGCAGTACTTC.

The V and J genes are TRBV5-1 and TRBJ1-4, with TRBD1 as a possible D gene (6 bases). From germline, CDR1 is SGHRS and CDR2 YFSETQ. Trimming pared 3 bases from V and 4 bases from J, leaving 10 bases between. The CDR3 length is 14 residues. CDR3 sequence reads: CASSSTGSNEKLFF. The CDR3 nucleotides are TGCGCCAGCAGCTCTACAGGGAGTAATGAAAAACTGTTTTTT.

The chain is built from TRBV6-1 and TRBJ2-7; possible D gene TRBD2, 5 bases. CDR1 is MNHNS and CDR2 is SASEGT in the germline V gene. V lost 7 bases, J lost 0 bases, and 16 bases lay in between. This CDR3 comprises 15 residues. The CDR3 bases are TGTGCCAGCACCACCTCACTTGGGAGCTCCTACGAGCAGTACTTC. As protein: CASTTSLGSSYEQYF.

The chain combines TRBV7-9 with TRBJ2-3, with a weak D call TRBD2 (6 bases). Germline V gene lookup returns CDR1 SEHNR and CDR2 FQNEAQ (reference sequence). This CDR3 has 13 amino acids. Trimming stripped 5 bases from V and 6 bases from J, with 12 bases between. The CDR3 loop reads CASSPGTLDTQYF. The DNA of the CDR3 is TGTGCCAGCAGCCCCGGGACTCTGGATACGCAGTATTTT.

V usage is TRBV19 and J usage is TRBJ2-1; D gene ambiguous. CDR3 size: 15 residues. In germline, CDR1 is LNHDA, CDR2 SQIVND (reference sequence). V was cut by 6 bases and J by 0 bases, with 12 bases left in between. As DNA, the CDR3 is TGTGCCAGTAGGGCGCAGGCTGACTCCTACAATGAGCAGTTCTTC. It encodes CASRAQADSYNEQFF.

The chain is built from TRBV6-1 and TRBJ1-1, with 8 bases identical to TRBD1. Germline CDR1 MNHNS, CDR2 SASEGT. The junction had 1 base not matched to a gene; V was cut back by 1 base and J by 0 bases. This CDR3 contains 15 residues. CDR3 in amino acids: CASSEGTGLNTEAFF. For the CDR3, the DNA is TGTGCCAGCAGTGAAGGGACAGGGTTGAACACTGAAGCTTTCTTT.

This clone was detected only a few times. V and J are TRBV21-1 and TRBJ2-7. TRBV21-1 is designated a pseudogene. The length of the CDR3 is 10 residues. The CDR3 here is CAPRRWEQYF. CDR3 DNA sequence: TGTGCCCCCCGGCGCTGGGAGCAGTACTTC.

The chain links TRBV19 to TRBJ2-7, with D unclear. V dropped 4 bases and J dropped 0 bases, with 10 bases sitting between them. Looked up from germline, CDR1 is LNHDA and CDR2 is SQIVND (reference sequence). The CDR3 consists of 14 residues. The CDR3, as DNA: TGTGCCAGTAGTACACACATTAGCTCCTACGAGCAGTACTTC. Its protein product is CASSTHISSYEQYF.

This clone showed up just a few times. Other nucleotide sequences from this sample produce the same CDR3. The chain employs TRBV30 and TRBJ2-5; 7 bases agree with TRBD2. Looked up from germline, CDR1 is GTSNPN and CDR2 is SVGIG (reference sequence). The CDR3 extends over 12 amino acids. Unmatched junction bases numbered 1, after V lost 4 bases and J lost 2 bases. The CDR3 DNA reads as TGTGCCTGGACTAGCGGTCAAGAGACCCAGTACTTC. It is translated as CAWTSGQETQYF.

This sequence joins TRBV11-3 and TRBJ1-1, with TRBD1 as a possible D gene (5 bases). Germline CDR1 is SGHNT and CDR2 is YENEEA. CDR3 length: 12 residues. V was cut by 5 bases and J by 6 bases, with 10 bases left in between. In DNA form, the CDR3 reads TGTGCCAGCAGCACGGGGGGTGCTGAAGCTTTCTTT. It is translated as CASSTGGAEAFF.

This chain links TRBV29-1 with TRBJ1-3; D not certain. Per the germline V gene, CDR1 is SQVTM and CDR2 is ANQGSEA. The V gene lost 3 bases and the J gene lost 0 bases, with 3 bases spanning the gap. The CDR3 is 12 amino acids. This CDR3 reads CSVDTSGNTIYF. The DNA of the CDR3 is TGCAGCGTTGACACCTCTGGAAACACCATATATTTT.